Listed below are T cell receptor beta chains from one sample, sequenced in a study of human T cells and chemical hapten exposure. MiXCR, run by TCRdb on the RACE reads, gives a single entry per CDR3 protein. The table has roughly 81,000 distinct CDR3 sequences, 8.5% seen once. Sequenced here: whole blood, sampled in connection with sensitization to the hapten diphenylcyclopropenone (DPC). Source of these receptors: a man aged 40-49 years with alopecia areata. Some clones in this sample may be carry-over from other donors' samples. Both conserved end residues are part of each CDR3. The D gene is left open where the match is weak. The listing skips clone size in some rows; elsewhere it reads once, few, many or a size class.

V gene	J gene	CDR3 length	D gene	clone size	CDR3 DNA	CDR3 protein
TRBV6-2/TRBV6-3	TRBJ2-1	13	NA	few	TGTGCCAGCAGAGCAGCTAGCGTCAATGAGCAGTTCTTC	CASRAASVNEQFF
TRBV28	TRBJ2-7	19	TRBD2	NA	TGTGCCAGCAGTTTAAGAGGCTGGCTAGCGGGACGCTCCCTGTACGAGCAGTACTTC	CASSLRGWLAGRSLYEQYF
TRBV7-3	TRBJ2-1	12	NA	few	TGTGCCAGCGCCGCCGCTGGGGATGAGCAGTTCTTC	CASAAAGDEQFF
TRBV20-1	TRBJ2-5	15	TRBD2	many	TGCAGTGCTACCGGACTAGCGGGAGGGCGAGAGACCCAGTACTTC	CSATGLAGGRETQYF
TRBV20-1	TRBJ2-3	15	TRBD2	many	TGCAGTGCTAGAGATCAGACTAGCATCACAGATACGCAGTATTTT	CSARDQTSITDTQYF
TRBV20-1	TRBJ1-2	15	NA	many	TGCAGTGCTAGAGATCCAACAGGCTCTAACTATGGCTACACCTTC	CSARDPTGSNYGYTF
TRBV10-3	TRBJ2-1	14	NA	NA	TGTGCCATCGAAAACAGGGACTCCTACAATGAGCAGTTCTTC	CAIENRDSYNEQFF
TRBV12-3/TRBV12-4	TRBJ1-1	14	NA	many	TGTGCCAGCGCCTTTGGGTCTCGGGACACTGAAGCTTTCTTT	CASAFGSRDTEAFF
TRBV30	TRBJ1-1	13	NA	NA	TGTGCCTGGAGTCGTCCTCCGGGGACTGAAGCTTTCTTT	CAWSRPPGTEAFF
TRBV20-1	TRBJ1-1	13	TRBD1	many	TGCAGTCGTAACAGGGGGGGGAACACTGAAGCTTTCTTT	CSRNRGGNTEAFF
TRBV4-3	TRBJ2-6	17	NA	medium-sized	TGCGCCAGCAGCCAAGAACAGGACGCCTCTGGGGCCAACGTCCTGACTTTC	CASSQEQDASGANVLTF
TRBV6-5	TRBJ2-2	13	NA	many	TGTGCCAGCATCACCCCTGAGACCGGGGAGCTGTTTTTT	CASITPETGELFF
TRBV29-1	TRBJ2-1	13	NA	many	TGCAGCGTTGAAGTCTCAGGAAACAATGAGCAGTTCTTC	CSVEVSGNNEQFF
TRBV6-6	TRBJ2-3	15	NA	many	TGTGCCAGCAGTTACAGGAGGGAGAGCACAGATACGCAGTATTTT	CASSYRRESTDTQYF
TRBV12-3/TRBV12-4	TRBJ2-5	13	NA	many	TGTGCCAGCAGTTTCGGAGACAAAGAGACCCAGTACTTC	CASSFGDKETQYF
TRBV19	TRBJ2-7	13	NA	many	TGTGCCAGTAGTATCACGCAGGCCTACGAGCAGTACTTC	CASSITQAYEQYF
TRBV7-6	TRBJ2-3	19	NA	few	TGTGCCAGCAGCTTAGGGTTTAACGGGCGGAGGGTAGACACAGATACGCAGTATTTT	CASSLGFNGRRVDTDTQYF
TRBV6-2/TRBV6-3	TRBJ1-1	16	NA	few	TGTGCCAGCAGTTACCACACAGAGAGGGCCTGGACTGAAGCTTTCTTT	CASSYHTERAWTEAFF
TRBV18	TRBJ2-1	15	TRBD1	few	TGTGCCAGCTCACGGGGGACAGGCCAGCAGAATGAGCAGTTCTTC	CASSRGTGQQNEQFF
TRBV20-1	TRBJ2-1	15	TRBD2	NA	TGCAGTGCTAGGGGGACTAGCGTGATCTACAATGAGCAGTTCTTC	CSARGTSVIYNEQFF
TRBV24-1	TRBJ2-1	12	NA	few	TGTGCCACCAGTGAAAGGGACAATGAGCAGTTCTTC	CATSERDNEQFF
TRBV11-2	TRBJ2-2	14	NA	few	TGTGCCAGCAGCTTAGAACGGCAGACCGGGGAGCTGTTTTTT	CASSLERQTGELFF
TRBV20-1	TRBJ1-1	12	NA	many	TGCAGTGCTATTATACAGAACACTGAAGCTTTCTTT	CSAIIQNTEAFF
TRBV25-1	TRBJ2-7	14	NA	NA	TGTGCCAGCAGTGAGCTGGGATATGCTTCCGAGCAGTACTTC	CASSELGYASEQYF
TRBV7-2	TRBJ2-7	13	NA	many	TGTGCCAGCAGTTCCCGGGACCGAGACGAGCAGTACTTC	CASSSRDRDEQYF
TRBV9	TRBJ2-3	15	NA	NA	TGTGCCAGCACAAAGGCCCTCAGGTTCACAGATACGCAGTATTTT	CASTKALRFTDTQYF
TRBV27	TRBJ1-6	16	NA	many	TGTGCCAGCAGTTTAGCCCCACGCCCAAATAATTCACCCCTCCACTTT	CASSLAPRPNNSPLHF